The TCR beta chain described here comes from a study of blood T cell repertoires in COVID-19. As for the study in general: Both acute and convalescent COVID-19 samples were obtained from the United States, Italy and Spain.

Original processing notes: Researchers report that nucleated cell counts were estimated from reference gene primer amplification. The protocol was immunoSEQ multiplex PCR, while the TCRdb copy is restricted to in-frame clones and leaves out a portion. V, J and clone size derive from that table, while D and trimming were established from the DNA sequence. This sample has around 45,000 clones, with around nine tenths found just once. CDR1 is SGHTA, CDR2 FQGNSA, per germline. The V gene end was trimmed by 5 bases and the J gene end by 4 bases; junction bases not matched to a gene: 12. This CDR3 has 18 residues.

The chain combines TRBV7-2 with TRBJ2-3; 13 bases are shared with TRBD2. The receptor comes from a man between 60 and 70 years old with active or convalescent COVID-19. The sample taken for sequencing was peripheral blood. CDR3 amino acids: CASSPYGAGTSGADTQYF. DNA for the CDR3: TGTGCCAGCAGCCCTTATGGGGCCGGGACTAGCGGGGCAGATACGCAGTATTTT.